The 22 T cell receptor beta chains reported below all come from one sample, sequenced in a study of identical twins. MiXCR, applied by TCRdb to the 5' RACE reads, yields one record per CDR3 protein. The sample contains a few hundred thousand distinct CDR3 sequences, about 18% of which appear only once. The sample was naive T cells sorted from blood. The receptors originated from a middle-aged man in good health.

The table lists this clonotype with a few counts. The rearrangement uses TRBV4-3 and TRBJ1-1, with TRBD1 matching 8 bases. Losses at the gene ends were 4 bases for V and 4 bases for J; bases not matched to a gene: 8. Germline CDR1 is LGHNA and CDR2 is YSLEER. The CDR3 spans 15 residues. The CDR3 region is CASSLLRQGATEAFF. The CDR3 nucleotides read TGCGCCAGCAGCCTACTTCGGCAGGGGGCCACTGAAGCTTTCTTT.

This clonotype was detected ten times or more. This chain connects TRBV3-1 to TRBJ1-5; D is uncertain. The CDR3 is 14 residues long. V was shortened by 3 bases and J by 0 bases, with 6 bases between the two germline ends. Germline V CDR1 and CDR2: LGHDT, YNNKEL (reference sequence). The CDR3 loop reads CASSQLYSNQPQHF. The CDR3 bases are TGTGCCAGCAGCCAGCTTTATAGCAATCAGCCCCAGCATTTT.

This chain uses TRBV28 with TRBJ2-7, with 9 nucleotides matching TRBD1. The germline gives CDR1 MDHEN, CDR2 SYDVKM. Unmatched junction bases numbered 23, after V lost 5 bases and J lost 6 bases. There are 19 residues in the CDR3. CDR3 loop: CASSQSGQGNIFEKGEQYF. The CDR3 DNA sequence: TGTGCCAGCAGTCAGTCGGGACAGGGAAATATTTTTGAGAAGGGCGAGCAGTACTTC.

This clonotype appeared once. The DNA of the CDR3 is TGTGCCAGCAGTTCTCATGGACAGGGGTACAATGAGCAGTTCTTC. This codes for CASSSHGQGYNEQFF. This chain joins TRBV6-2 or TRBV6-3 and TRBJ2-1; 9 positions match TRBD1. Trimming at V came to 4 bases and at J to 4 bases, leaving 5 bases not matched to a gene. In germline, CDR1 is MNHEY, CDR2 SVGEGT. The CDR3 has 15 amino acids.

For this clonotype: A read error may explain this, as a much larger clone is one base away. J is TRBJ1-2 and V is TRBV20-1, with TRBD1 as a possible D gene (6 bases). The CDR3 extends over 14 amino acids. CDR1 and CDR2 (germline): DFQATT, SNEGSKA (reference sequence). CDR3 nucleotide sequence: TGCAGTGCTAGTTTGCCGGGGGGCAACTATGGCTACCCCTTC. Protein: CSASLPGGNYGYPF.

The chain couples TRBV7-2 to TRBJ2-7; TRBD2 agrees at 8 bases. V was pared by 1 base and J by 5 bases, with 7 bases of the junction left unmatched. The CDR3 length is 15 residues. Germline CDR1 SGHTA, CDR2 FQGNSA. The CDR3 loop reads CASSLGLARSNEQYF. CDR3 DNA: TGTGCCAGCAGCTTAGGACTAGCGAGGTCAAACGAGCAGTACTTC.

The rearrangement links TRBV5-1 to TRBJ2-5; D not certain. The CDR3 covers 14 residues. The germline V gene has CDR1 SGHRS and CDR2 YFSETQ. The germline V and J ends were trimmed by 7 bases and 4 bases, with 17 bases remaining between them. The chain's CDR3 is CASRGWADGETQYF. In DNA form, the CDR3 reads TGCGCCAGCCGCGGTTGGGCAGATGGAGAGACCCAGTACTTC. The variable domain in full, completed from reference TRBV5-1 and TRBJ2-5, reads KAGVTQTPRYLIKTRGQQVTLSCSPISGHRSVSWYQQTPGQGLQFLFEYFSETQRNKGNFPGRFSGRQFSNSRSEMNVSTLELGDSALYLCASRGWADGETQYFGPGTRLLVL.

J is TRBJ2-2 and V is TRBV11-3, with D perhaps TRBD1 (6 bases). Germline CDR1 SGHNT, CDR2 YENEEA. Trimming shortened V by 5 bases and J by 6 bases, and 13 bases separated the two germline ends. The CDR3 runs to 14 residues. CDR3: CASSPGERPGELFF. CDR3 sequence (DNA): TGTGCCAGCAGCCCAGGGGAACGCCCCGGGGAGCTGTTTTTT.

The CDR3 region is CASSLALGRAGTDTQYF. The CDR3 nucleotides are TGTGCCAGCAGCTTAGCGCTGGGCAGGGCGGGGACAGATACGCAGTATTTT. V is TRBV7-9 and J is TRBJ2-3, with D perhaps matching TRBD2 (6 bases). Trimming pared 0 bases from V and 3 bases from J, leaving 16 bases between. This CDR3 region has 17 residues. Germline loops: CDR1 SEHNR, CDR2 FQNEAQ (reference sequence).

In this sample, this clonotype turned up a few times. The chain joins TRBV9 to TRBJ2-4; 15 bases line up with TRBD2. With V trimmed by 3 bases and J by 12 bases, 7 bases remained unmatched. Germline V CDR1 and CDR2: SGDLS, YYNGEE. CDR3 length equals 15 residues. This CDR3 is CASSGTSGRAEAQYF. The CDR3 nucleotides read TGTGCCAGCAGCGGGACTAGCGGGAGGGCCGAGGCTCAGTACTTC. Together with reference TRBV9 and TRBJ2-4, the CDR3 gives the full variable domain: DSGVTQTPKHLITATGQRVTLRCSPRSGDLSVYWYQQSLDQGLQFLIQYYNGEERAKGNILERFSAQQFPDLHSELNLSSLELGDSALYFCASSGTSGRAEAQYFGAGTRLSVL.

This clonotype was counted only a few times. The rearrangement uses TRBV12-3 or TRBV12-4 and TRBJ2-3, with TRBD2 as a possible D gene (5 bases). V was pared by 7 bases and J by 8 bases, with 10 bases between. This CDR3 is built from 11 residues. The CDR3 DNA reads TGTGCCAGCACTGGCCGGGGTACGCAGTATTTT. The encoded protein is CASTGRGTQYF.

This clonotype was seen at least ten times. This chain connects TRBV5-1 to TRBJ2-1, with D hard to call. The V and J ends lost 0 bases and 5 bases respectively, with 9 bases between them. CDR1 is SGHRS, CDR2 YFSETQ, per germline. This CDR3 is 14 amino acids long. This CDR3 reads CASSLGTANNEQFF. CDR3 nucleotides: TGCGCCAGCAGCTTGGGTACAGCTAACAATGAGCAGTTCTTC.

This clonotype appeared many times. This chain links TRBV2 with TRBJ2-4; 8 bases line up with TRBD2. Trimming at V came to 8 bases and at J to 0 bases, leaving 12 bases not matched to a gene. This CDR3 region has 17 residues. CDR1 is SNHLY and CDR2 is FYNNEI in the germline V gene. CDR3 loop: CASPERAGALAKNIQYF. The CDR3 nucleotides are TGTGCCAGCCCTGAAAGAGCGGGAGCTCTAGCCAAAAACATTCAGTACTTC.

The chain employs TRBV5-1 and TRBJ2-2; D perhaps matches TRBD1 (6 bases). The CDR3 extends over 14 amino acids. The germline gives CDR1 SGHRS, CDR2 YFSETQ. The V end was cut by 2 bases, the J end by 4 bases, with 9 bases between. The CDR3 DNA is TGCGCCAGCAGCTTAACAGGGTTCACCGGGGAGCTGTTTTTT. This encodes CASSLTGFTGELFF.

This sequence joins TRBV4-1 and TRBJ1-4; 11 nucleotides agree with TRBD1. CDR1 MGHRA and CDR2 YSYEKL come from the germline V gene. The CDR3 spans 15 residues. Losses at the gene ends were 3 bases for V and 3 bases for J; bases not matched to a gene: 0. The CDR3 coding sequence is TGCGCCAGCAGCCAGGACAGGGGGCCTAATGAAAAACTGTTTTTT. Amino acid sequence: CASSQDRGPNEKLFF.

V and J are TRBV6-2 or TRBV6-3 and TRBJ2-3; TRBD2 agrees at 8 bases. Germline loops: CDR1 MNHEY, CDR2 SVGEGT. Trimming took 7 bases from V and 3 from J; bases not matched to a gene: 6. The CDR3 has 14 amino acids. The chain's CDR3 is CASTRLALTDTQYF. The CDR3 DNA is TGTGCCAGCACGCGACTAGCGCTGACAGATACGCAGTATTTT.

This clonotype showed up many times. The rearrangement joins TRBV5-5 to TRBJ2-7, with D perhaps being TRBD1 or TRBD2 (5 bases each). V was shortened by 4 bases and J by 1 base, with 18 bases between the two germline ends. The CDR3 sequence is 16 residues long. The V gene's germline CDR1 is SGHKS and CDR2 YYEKEE (reference sequence). CDR3 nucleotides: TGTGCCAGCAGCCAATGGACGGGGCCCCCATCCTACGAGCAGTACTTC. Residues: CASSQWTGPPSYEQYF.

This clonotype turned up a few times. V is TRBV10-3 and J is TRBJ2-1, with D possibly being TRBD1 (5 bases). The CDR3 sequence is 13 residues long. Trimming removed 4 bases at V and 4 bases at J, with 8 bases between. CDR1 and CDR2 (germline): ENHRY, SYGVKD. CDR3 bases: TGTGCCATCAGTGCCGACAGTTACAATGAGCAGTTCTTC. It specifies CAISADSYNEQFF.

This clonotype has more than one count but fewer than ten. V gene TRBV4-1 combines with J gene TRBJ2-5, with TRBD2 identical over 10 bases. After removal of 5 bases from V and 4 bases from J, the junction contained 10 bases not matched to a gene. The CDR3 runs to 16 residues. Germline-derived CDR1 and CDR2 are MGHRA and YSYEKL. The CDR3 DNA sequence: TGCGCCAGCAGCGGGGGCCCAGCGGGGGGGAGAGAGACCCAGTACTTC. Protein sequence: CASSGGPAGGRETQYF.

The chain couples TRBV7-9 to TRBJ2-4; 13 positions agree with TRBD2. V trimming: 5 bases; J trimming: 7 bases; junction bases outside the gene matches: 5. Germline CDR1 and CDR2: SEHNR and FQNEAQ (reference sequence). This CDR3 region has 15 residues. The CDR3 is CASSATSGGQNIQYF. The CDR3 coding sequence is TGTGCCAGCAGCGCGACTAGCGGGGGGCAGAACATTCAGTACTTC.

The chain carries TRBV20-1 and TRBJ2-5, with TRBD1 as a possible D gene (7 bases). Trimming left V 0 bases short and J 4 bases short, with 18 bases between. From germline, CDR1 is DFQATT and CDR2 SNEGSKA (reference sequence). There are 16 residues in the CDR3. CDR3 coding DNA: TGCAGTGCTAGAGATTGGAGCGGGCAGGGGGGAGAGACCCAGTACTTC. Amino acids: CSARDWSGQGGETQYF.

This clonotype was picked up a small number of times. The CDR3 reads CAISEKGAPTNEKLFF. In DNA, the CDR3 is TGTGCCATCAGTGAGAAGGGGGCGCCGACTAATGAAAAACTGTTTTTT. This chain joins TRBV10-3 and TRBJ1-4; 7 bases line up with TRBD1. This CDR3 has 16 residues. After removal of 2 bases from V and 2 bases from J, the junction contained 5 bases not matched to a gene. Germline loops: CDR1 ENHRY, CDR2 SYGVKD.